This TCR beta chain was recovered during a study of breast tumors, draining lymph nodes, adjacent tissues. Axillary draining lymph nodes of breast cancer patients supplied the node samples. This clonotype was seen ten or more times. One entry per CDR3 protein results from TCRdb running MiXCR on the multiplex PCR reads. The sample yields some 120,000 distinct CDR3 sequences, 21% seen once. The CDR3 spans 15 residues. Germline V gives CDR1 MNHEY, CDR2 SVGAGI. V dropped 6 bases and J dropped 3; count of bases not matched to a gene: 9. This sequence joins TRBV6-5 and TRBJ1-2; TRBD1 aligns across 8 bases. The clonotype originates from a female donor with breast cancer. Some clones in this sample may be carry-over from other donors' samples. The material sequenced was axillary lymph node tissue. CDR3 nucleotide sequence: TGTGCCAGCAGCCGGACAGGGACTCGGGACTATGGCTACACCTTC. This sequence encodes CASSRTGTRDYGYTF.